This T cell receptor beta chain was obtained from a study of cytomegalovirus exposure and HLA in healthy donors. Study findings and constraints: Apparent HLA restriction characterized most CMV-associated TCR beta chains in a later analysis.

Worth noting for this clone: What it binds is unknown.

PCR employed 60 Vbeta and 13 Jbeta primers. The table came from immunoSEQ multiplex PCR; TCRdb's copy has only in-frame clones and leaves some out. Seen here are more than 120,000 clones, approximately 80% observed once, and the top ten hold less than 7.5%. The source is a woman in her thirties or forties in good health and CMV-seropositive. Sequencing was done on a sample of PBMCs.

CDR3 nucleotide sequence: TGTGCCAGCAGCTTGCTGCGAGTTAGAAGCCGCGATGAGCAGTTCTTC. Translating gives CASSLLRVRSRDEQFF. The chain is built from TRBV5-6 and TRBJ2-1; D gene uncertain. The CDR3 loop spans 16 amino acids. Germline assignment: CDR1 SGHDT and CDR2 YYEEEE. Trimming took 1 base from V and 8 from J, leaving 19 bases between them.